The source of this T cell receptor beta chain is a study of cytomegalovirus exposure and HLA in healthy donors. Looking at the study overall: Unique TCRs from HLA-typed donors, 70 million to 85 million of them, were held in an early data release. Most genotyped donors, 81% of about 400, had Caucasian-associated genetic ancestry. Study-wide results and caveats: Analysis performed later showed TCR beta chains linked to HLA being more clonally expanded than equally common others.

On this clone: As yet, its antigen is unknown.

Researchers ran the PCR with 60 Vbeta and 13 Jbeta primers. Assay used: immunoSEQ multiplex PCR; TCRdb lists only in-frame clones, some missing. The table records under 150,000 clones, around 85% of them present only once. V shed 1 base and J shed 0 bases, with 7 bases lying between them. The germline V gene encodes CDR1 SEHNR and CDR2 FQNEAQ (reference sequence). The CDR3 loop spans 15 amino acids. This receptor was taken from a woman in her forties or fifties in good health and CMV-seropositive. The sequenced material came from PBMCs. The rearrangement links TRBV7-9 to TRBJ1-5; D not certain. The CDR3 loop is CASSLGQVSNQPQHF. CDR3 in DNA: TGTGCCAGCAGCTTAGGGCAGGTTAGCAATCAGCCCCAGCATTTT.